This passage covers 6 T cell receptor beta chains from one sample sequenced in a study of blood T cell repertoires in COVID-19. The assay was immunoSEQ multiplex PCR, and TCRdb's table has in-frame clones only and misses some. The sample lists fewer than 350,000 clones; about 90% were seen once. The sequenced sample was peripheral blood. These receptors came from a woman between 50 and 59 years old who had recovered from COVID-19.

The CDR3 region has the DNA TGTGCCAGCAGCCTCACCCCGCCGAGAGGCTACACCTTC. This gives the protein CASSLTPPRGYTF. The rearrangement joins TRBV7-2 to TRBJ1-2; no clear D gene. The CDR3 is made up of 13 amino acids. Deletions cut 5 bases from V and 8 bases from J, with 15 bases between. Germline V gene sequence: CDR1 SGHTA, CDR2 FQGNSA.

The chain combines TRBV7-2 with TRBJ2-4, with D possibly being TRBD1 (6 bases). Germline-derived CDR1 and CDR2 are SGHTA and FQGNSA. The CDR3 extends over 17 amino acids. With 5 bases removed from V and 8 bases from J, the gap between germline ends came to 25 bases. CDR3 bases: TGTGCCAGCAGCCTAAAAAGCCCGGGACACGAGAGGGACATTCAGTACTTC. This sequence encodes CASSLKSPGHERDIQYF.

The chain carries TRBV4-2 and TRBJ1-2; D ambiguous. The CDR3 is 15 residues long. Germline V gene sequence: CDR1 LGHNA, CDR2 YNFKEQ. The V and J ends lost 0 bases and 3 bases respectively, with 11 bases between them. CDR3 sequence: CASSQDKEIYYGYTF. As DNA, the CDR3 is TGTGCCAGCAGCCAAGATAAGGAGATATACTATGGCTACACCTTC.

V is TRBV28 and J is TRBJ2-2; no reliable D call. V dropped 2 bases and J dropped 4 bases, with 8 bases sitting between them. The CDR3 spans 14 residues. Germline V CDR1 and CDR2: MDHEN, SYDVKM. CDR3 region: CASSLVPSTGELFF. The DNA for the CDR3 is TGTGCCAGCAGTTTAGTCCCTAGCACCGGGGAGCTGTTTTTT.

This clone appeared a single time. The CDR3 loop reads CATSRDRSRGNQPQHF. As DNA, the CDR3 is TGTGCCACCAGCAGAGATCGTTCCCGGGGTAATCAGCCCCAGCATTTT. The chain employs TRBV15 and TRBJ1-5; D gene unclear. Per germline, CDR1 LNHNV and CDR2 YYDKDF (reference sequence). The CDR3 has 16 residues. V was pared by 0 bases and J by 4 bases, with 13 bases between.

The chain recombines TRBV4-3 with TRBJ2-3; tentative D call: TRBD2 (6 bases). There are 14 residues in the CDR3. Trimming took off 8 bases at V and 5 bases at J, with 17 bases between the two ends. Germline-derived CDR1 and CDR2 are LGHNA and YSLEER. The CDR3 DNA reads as TGCGCCAGCCGGGACTCCCTTCGGGGAGATACGCAGTATTTT. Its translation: CASRDSLRGDTQYF.